The present TCR beta chain was sequenced within a study of CXCR3-negative and CXCR3-positive naive CD8 T cells. UMI-labeled TRB cDNA libraries were prepared by 5' RACE. Following a re-call of the 5' RACE reads, TCRdb has one entry per CDR3 protein and lacks DNA. The sample spans approximately 100,000 distinct CDR3 sequences; the ten largest clones claim 0.38%. On this clonotype itself: What it binds is unknown.

The CDR3 is 14 amino acids. The germline gives CDR1 SGHAT, CDR2 FQNNGV. Regarding the study as a whole: Naive cells positive for CXCR3 carried more hydrophobic TRB CDR3s than CXCR3-negative ones.

The sequencing input was naive CXCR3+ CD8+ T cells from blood. Described subset: CD45RO-CCR7+CD27+CD95- naive CD8+ T cells expressing CXCR3 (TNR3+). The V call is TRBV11-2, the J call TRBJ1-2; TCRdb names TRBD1, which stays unverified in the absence of DNA. The origin of this receptor is a human donor in good health. Some clones in this sample may be carry-over from other donors' samples. The CDR3 sequence is CASSLGTGGYGYTF. The full variable domain, completed using reference TRBV11-2 and TRBJ1-2, is EAGVAQSPRYKIIEKRQSVAFWCNPISGHATLYWYQQILGQGPKLLIQFQNNGVVDDSQLPKDRFSAERLKGVDSTLKIQPAKLEDSAVYLCASSLGTGGYGYTFGSGTRLTVV.